This TCR beta chain was documented in a study of shared clonotypes between healthy human individuals. CD8 cells classed as naive were CD45RO-negative and positively selected for CCR7, excluding terminally differentiated effector memory CD45RA+ cells. Assay: immunoSEQ multiplex PCR; the TCRdb copy retains only in-frame clones and omits some. The sample gives under 700,000 clones, about 95% of which show up once; approximately 0.12% is in the top ten. V gave up 0 bases and J gave up 0 bases; unmatched junction bases: 2. The CDR3 contains 15 residues. Germline CDR1 and CDR2: MNHEY and SMNVEV (reference sequence).

Sequenced sample: naive CD8+ T cells sorted from blood. The clonotype comes from a woman aged 25 to 39 in good health. This sequence joins TRBV27 and TRBJ2-7; 7 nucleotides match TRBD2. This CDR3 is CASSLSSGLSYEQYF. CDR3 sequence (DNA): TGTGCCAGCAGTTTATCTAGCGGGCTCTCCTACGAGCAGTACTTC.